This record looks at one TCR beta chain sequence and its context. Its antigen is undetermined. Profiled with immunoSEQ multiplex PCR; TCRdb holds only in-frame clones, not every one. The sample has approximately 150,000 clones, around 88% seen once. This specimen comes from a study of T cell responses to AZD1222 COVID-19 vaccine. Study observations and caveats: Following two doses of AZD1222, Spike-specific TCR breadth and depth rose. Just 5 to 7 AZD1222 recipients tested seropositive at baseline. Donors in the cohort were predominantly white British and more often female, and clonal diversity was possibly underestimated. As reported, nearly half of all spike-specific TCRs target variant regions that are unmutated.

Looked up from germline, CDR1 is SQVTM and CDR2 is ANQGSEA. CDR3 length: 15 amino acids. The germline V and J ends were trimmed by 2 bases and 3 bases, with 16 bases remaining between them. The receptor was derived from an adult in good health. The starting material was peripheral blood, obtained on day 0 of MenACWY control vaccination. This chain uses TRBV29-1 with TRBJ1-2, with a possible D match to TRBD1 (5 bases). CDR3 residues: CSVEKPSPRDYGYTF. CDR3 in DNA: TGCAGCGTTGAAAAACCCTCCCCCAGGGACTATGGCTACACCTTC.